This entry lists 2 T cell receptor beta chains sequenced from one sample in a study of blood T cell repertoires in COVID-19. Method: immunoSEQ multiplex PCR; TCRdb's copy keeps in-frame clones and lacks some. This sample has around 140,000 clones, with over 80% found just once. Sequenced input: peripheral blood. Receptors were obtained from a man in his fifties with active COVID-19.

This rearrangement joins TRBV27 to TRBJ2-7; 9 bases map to TRBD2. CDR3 length: 13 amino acids. Per the germline V gene, CDR1 is MNHEY and CDR2 is SMNVEV (reference sequence). V was clipped by 6 bases and J by 4 bases; unmatched bases: 4. CDR3 DNA: TGTGCCAGCAGCCCTGGACTAGCGTACGAGCAGTACTTC. Its translation: CASSPGLAYEQYF.

The V call is TRBV6-4, the J call TRBJ2-1; 10 bases are shared with TRBD1. Germline V lookup: CDR1 MRHNA, CDR2 SNTAGT. Trimming cost V 1 base and J 7 bases; bases outside gene matches: 7. This CDR3 contains 16 residues. CDR3 in amino acids: CASSDWGGQGTNEQFF. DNA of the CDR3: TGTGCCAGCAGTGACTGGGGGGGACAGGGGACGAATGAGCAGTTCTTC.